The source of this T cell receptor beta chain is a study of identical twins. This clonotype showed up many times. A single record per CDR3 protein comes from TCRdb applying MiXCR to the 5' RACE reads. The data hold hundreds of thousands of distinct CDR3 sequences, with 5.5% to 6.5% observed a single time. The V gene lost 2 bases and the J gene lost 4 bases, with 9 bases spanning the gap. The CDR3 length is 14 residues. Germline CDR1 is MNHEY and CDR2 is SVGAGI. The rearrangement links TRBV6-5 to TRBJ2-1; no firm D call. The sequence derives from a man aged 18 to 30 in good health. What was sequenced was naive T cells sorted from blood. The CDR3 DNA sequence: TGTGCCAGCAGTTACCTGGGGAAATACAATGAGCAGTTCTTC. Protein sequence: CASSYLGKYNEQFF.